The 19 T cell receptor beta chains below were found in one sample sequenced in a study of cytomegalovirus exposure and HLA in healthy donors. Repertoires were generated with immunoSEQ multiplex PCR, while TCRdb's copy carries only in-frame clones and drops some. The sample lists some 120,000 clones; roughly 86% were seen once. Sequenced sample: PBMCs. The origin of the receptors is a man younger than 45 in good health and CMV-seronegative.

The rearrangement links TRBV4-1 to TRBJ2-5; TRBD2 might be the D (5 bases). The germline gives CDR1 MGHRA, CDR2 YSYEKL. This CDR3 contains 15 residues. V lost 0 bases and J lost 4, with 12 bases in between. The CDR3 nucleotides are TGCGCCAGCAGCCAAGATCCGGGGAAGGGAGAGACCCAGTACTTC. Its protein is CASSQDPGKGETQYF.

The CDR3 sequence: CSVEDLLEWTSGGATDTQYF. The CDR3 DNA sequence: TGCAGCGTTGAAGACCTCCTTGAATGGACTAGCGGGGGGGCTACAGATACGCAGTATTTT. This sequence joins TRBV29-1 and TRBJ2-3; 15 nucleotides line up with TRBD2. CDR1 is SQVTM and CDR2 is ANQGSEA in the germline V gene. The CDR3 spans 20 residues. J gave up 3 bases and V 0 bases, and 13 bases lay outside the gene matches.

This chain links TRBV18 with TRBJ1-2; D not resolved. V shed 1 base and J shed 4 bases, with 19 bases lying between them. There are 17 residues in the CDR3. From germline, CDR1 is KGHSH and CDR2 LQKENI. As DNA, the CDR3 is TGTGCCAGCTCACCACGCGAGGGAGACACCTCAATCTATGGCTACACCTTC. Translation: CASSPREGDTSIYGYTF.

CDR3: CASPVSSGANVLTF. The CDR3 DNA sequence: TGTGCCAGCCCCGTTTCCTCTGGGGCCAACGTCCTGACTTTC. This sequence joins TRBV7-8 and TRBJ2-6; no clear D. The germline CDR1 and CDR2 sequences are SGHVS and FQNEAQ. V lost 8 bases, J lost 0 bases, and 8 bases lay in between. The CDR3 extends over 14 amino acids.

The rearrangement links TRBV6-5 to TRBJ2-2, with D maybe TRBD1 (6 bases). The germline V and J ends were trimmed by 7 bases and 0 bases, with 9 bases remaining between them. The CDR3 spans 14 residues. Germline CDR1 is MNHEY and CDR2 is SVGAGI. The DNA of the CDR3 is TGTGCCAGCAAAGGGACACCGAACACCGGGGAGCTGTTTTTT. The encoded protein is CASKGTPNTGELFF.

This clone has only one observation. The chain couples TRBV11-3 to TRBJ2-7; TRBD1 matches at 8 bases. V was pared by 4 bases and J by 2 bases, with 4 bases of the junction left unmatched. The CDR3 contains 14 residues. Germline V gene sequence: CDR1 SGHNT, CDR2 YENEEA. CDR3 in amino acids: CASSSRDRTYEQYF. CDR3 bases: TGTGCCAGCAGCTCACGGGACAGGACCTACGAGCAGTACTTC.

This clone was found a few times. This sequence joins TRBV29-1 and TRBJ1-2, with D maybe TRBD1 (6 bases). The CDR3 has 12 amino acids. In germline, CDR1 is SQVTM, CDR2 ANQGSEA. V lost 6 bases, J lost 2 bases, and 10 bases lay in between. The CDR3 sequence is CSVLQGNYGYTF. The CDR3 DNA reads TGCAGCGTCTTACAGGGAAACTATGGCTACACCTTC.

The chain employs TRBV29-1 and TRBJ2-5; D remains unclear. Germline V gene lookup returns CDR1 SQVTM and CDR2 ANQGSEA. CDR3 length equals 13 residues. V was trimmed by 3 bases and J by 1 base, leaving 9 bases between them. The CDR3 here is CSVERRPQETQYF. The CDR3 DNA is TGCAGCGTTGAGAGGCGTCCCCAAGAGACCCAGTACTTC.

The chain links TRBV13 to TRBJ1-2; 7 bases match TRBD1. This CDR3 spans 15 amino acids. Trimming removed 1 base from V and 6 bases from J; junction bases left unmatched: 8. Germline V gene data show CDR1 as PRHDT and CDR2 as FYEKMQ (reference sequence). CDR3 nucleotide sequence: TGTGCCAGCAGCTTAGTGGTTACAGGGGAGGATGGCTACACCTTC. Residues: CASSLVVTGEDGYTF.

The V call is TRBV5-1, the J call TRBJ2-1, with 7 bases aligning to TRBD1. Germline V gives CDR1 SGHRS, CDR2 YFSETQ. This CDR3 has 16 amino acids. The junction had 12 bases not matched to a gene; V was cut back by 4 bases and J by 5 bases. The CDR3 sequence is CASSRYPGQVNNEQFF. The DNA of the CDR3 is TGCGCCAGCAGCCGTTACCCCGGACAGGTTAACAATGAGCAGTTCTTC.

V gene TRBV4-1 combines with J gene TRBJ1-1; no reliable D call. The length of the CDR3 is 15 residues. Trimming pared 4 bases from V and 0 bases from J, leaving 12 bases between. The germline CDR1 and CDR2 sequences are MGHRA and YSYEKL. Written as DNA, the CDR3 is TGCGCCAGCAGCCGCGAGGTCGCCATGAACACTGAAGCTTTCTTT. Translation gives CASSREVAMNTEAFF.

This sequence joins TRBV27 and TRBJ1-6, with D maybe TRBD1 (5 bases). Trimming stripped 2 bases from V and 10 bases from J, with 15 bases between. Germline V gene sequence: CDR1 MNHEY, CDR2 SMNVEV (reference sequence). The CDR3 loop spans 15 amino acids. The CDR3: CASSLGQGNVSPLHF. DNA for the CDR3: TGTGCCAGCAGTTTAGGGCAGGGTAACGTATCACCCCTCCACTTT.

The CDR3 region has the DNA TGTGCCAGCAGCCCGAATGGCCCAGGATCAGAGACCCAGTACTTC. Amino acids: CASSPNGPGSETQYF. The chain joins TRBV7-3 to TRBJ2-5; D gene unclear. V lost 5 bases and J lost 4, with 17 bases in between. The V gene's germline CDR1 is SGHTA and CDR2 FQGTGA. This CDR3 region has 15 residues.

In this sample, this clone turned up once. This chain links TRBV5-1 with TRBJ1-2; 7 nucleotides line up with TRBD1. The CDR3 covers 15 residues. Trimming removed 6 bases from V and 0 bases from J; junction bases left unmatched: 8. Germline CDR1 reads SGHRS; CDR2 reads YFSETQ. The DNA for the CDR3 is TGCGCCAGCACCATGGACAGGAGCACTAACTATGGCTACACCTTC. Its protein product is CASTMDRSTNYGYTF.

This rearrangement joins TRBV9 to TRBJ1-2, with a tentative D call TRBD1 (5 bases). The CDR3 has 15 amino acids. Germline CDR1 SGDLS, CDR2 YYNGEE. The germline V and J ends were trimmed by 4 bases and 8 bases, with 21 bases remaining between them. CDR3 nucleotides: TGTGCCAGCAGCCCCCCGGGTGAGGACATTTGGGGCTACACCTTC. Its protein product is CASSPPGEDIWGYTF.

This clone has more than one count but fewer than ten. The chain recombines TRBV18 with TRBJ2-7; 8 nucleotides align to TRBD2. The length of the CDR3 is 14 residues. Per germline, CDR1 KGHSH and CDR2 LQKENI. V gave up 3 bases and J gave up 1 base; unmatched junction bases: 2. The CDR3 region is CASSPTGGSYEQYF. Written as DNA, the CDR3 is TGTGCCAGCTCACCTACGGGAGGGTCCTACGAGCAGTACTTC.

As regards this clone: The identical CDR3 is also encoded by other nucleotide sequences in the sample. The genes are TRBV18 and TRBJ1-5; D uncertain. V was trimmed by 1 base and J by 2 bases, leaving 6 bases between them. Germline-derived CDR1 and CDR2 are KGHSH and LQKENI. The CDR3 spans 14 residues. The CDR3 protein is CASSPQGGNQPQHF. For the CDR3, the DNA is TGTGCCAGCTCACCACAGGGAGGCAATCAGCCCCAGCATTTT.

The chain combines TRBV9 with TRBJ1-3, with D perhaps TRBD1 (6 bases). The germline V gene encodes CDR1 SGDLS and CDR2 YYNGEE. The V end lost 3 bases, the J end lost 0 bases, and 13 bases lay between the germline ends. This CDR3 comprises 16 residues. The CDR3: CASSGGQGTSGNTIYF. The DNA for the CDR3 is TGTGCCAGCAGCGGGGGGCAGGGAACCTCTGGAAACACCATATATTTT. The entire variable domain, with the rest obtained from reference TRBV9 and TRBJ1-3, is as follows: DSGVTQTPKHLITATGQRVTLRCSPRSGDLSVYWYQQSLDQGLQFLIQYYNGEERAKGNILERFSAQQFPDLHSELNLSSLELGDSALYFCASSGGQGTSGNTIYFGEGSWLTVV.

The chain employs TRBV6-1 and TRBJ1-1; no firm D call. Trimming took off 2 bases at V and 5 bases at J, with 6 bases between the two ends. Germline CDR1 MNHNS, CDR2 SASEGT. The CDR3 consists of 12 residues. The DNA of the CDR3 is TGTGCCAGCAGTGAAAGGGAGACTGAAGCTTTCTTT. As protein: CASSERETEAFF.